The T cell receptor beta chain under discussion was sequenced for a study of cytomegalovirus exposure and HLA in healthy donors. Details on this clone: Its antigen is currently unknown.

The PCR contained 60 Vbeta and 13 Jbeta primers. Some clones are missing from TCRdb's copy, which holds only in-frame ones; the method was immunoSEQ multiplex PCR. The data contain more than 95,000 clones, 81% of them singletons. The CDR3 sequence is 16 residues long. CDR1 is SGHTA and CDR2 is FQGTGA in the germline V gene. The V gene end was trimmed by 4 bases and the J gene end by 8 bases; junction bases not matched to a gene: 11. Healthy individuals who donated bone marrow served as the donors. Study results and limitations: Cytomegalovirus status was reportedly diagnosed by the classifier with high specificity and sensitivity. Around 18,000 TCR beta sequences were associated with HLA alleles at 0.05 false discovery rate in a later analysis.

The sequence derives from a woman younger than 45 in good health and CMV-seronegative. The chain couples TRBV7-3 to TRBJ2-1, with TRBD2 matching 10 bases. Sequencing was done on a sample of PBMCs. In DNA form, the CDR3 reads TGTGCCAGCAGCTCGGGACTAGCGTTAGGTACACATGAGCAGTTCTTC. Translated, it gives CASSSGLALGTHEQFF.